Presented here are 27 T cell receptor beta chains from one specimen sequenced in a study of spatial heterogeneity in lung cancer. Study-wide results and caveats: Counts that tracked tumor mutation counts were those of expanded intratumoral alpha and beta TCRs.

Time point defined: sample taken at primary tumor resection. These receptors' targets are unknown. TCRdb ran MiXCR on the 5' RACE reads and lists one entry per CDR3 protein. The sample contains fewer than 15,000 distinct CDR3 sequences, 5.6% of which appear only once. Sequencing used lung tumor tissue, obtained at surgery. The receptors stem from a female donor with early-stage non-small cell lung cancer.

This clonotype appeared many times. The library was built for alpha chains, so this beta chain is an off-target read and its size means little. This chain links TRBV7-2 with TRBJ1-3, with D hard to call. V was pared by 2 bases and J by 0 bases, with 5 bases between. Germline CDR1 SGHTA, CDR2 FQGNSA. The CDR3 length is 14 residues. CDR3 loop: CASSLHHSGNTIYF. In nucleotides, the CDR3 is TGTGCCAGCAGCTTACACCACTCTGGAAACACCATATATTTT.

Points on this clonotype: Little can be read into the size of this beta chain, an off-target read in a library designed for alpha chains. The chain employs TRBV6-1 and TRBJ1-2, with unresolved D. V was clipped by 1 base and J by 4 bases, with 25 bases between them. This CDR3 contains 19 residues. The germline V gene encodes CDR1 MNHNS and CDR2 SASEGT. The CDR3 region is CASSEETYLTYAALYGYTF. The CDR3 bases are TGTGCCAGCAGTGAAGAGACCTACCTTACCTACGCAGCCCTCTATGGCTACACCTTC.

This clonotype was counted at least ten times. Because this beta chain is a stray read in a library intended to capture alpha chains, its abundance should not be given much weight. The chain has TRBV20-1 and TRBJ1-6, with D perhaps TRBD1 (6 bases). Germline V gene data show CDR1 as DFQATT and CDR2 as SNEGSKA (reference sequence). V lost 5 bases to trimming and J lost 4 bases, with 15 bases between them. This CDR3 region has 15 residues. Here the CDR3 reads CSAPGALSYNSPLHF. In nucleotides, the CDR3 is TGCAGTGCTCCGGGGGCCCTATCTTATAATTCACCCCTCCACTTT.

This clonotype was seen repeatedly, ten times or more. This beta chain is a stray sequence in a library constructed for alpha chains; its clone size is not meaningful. As DNA, the CDR3 is TGTGCCAGCAGCTTTTCAGGCGGAAGCTCCTACGAGCAGTACTTC. Protein product: CASSFSGGSSYEQYF. The rearrangement links TRBV11-2 to TRBJ2-7, with D uncertain. CDR3 length: 15 residues. V shed 3 bases and J shed 0 bases, with 12 bases lying between them. Per germline, CDR1 SGHAT and CDR2 FQNNGV.

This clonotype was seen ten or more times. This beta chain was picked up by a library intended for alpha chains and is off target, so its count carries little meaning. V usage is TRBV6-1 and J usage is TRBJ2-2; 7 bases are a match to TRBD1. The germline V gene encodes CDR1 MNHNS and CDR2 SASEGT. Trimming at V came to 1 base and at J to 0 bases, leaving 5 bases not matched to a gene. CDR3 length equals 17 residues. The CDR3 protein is CASSEVGTGANTGELFF. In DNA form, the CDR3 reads TGTGCCAGCAGTGAAGTAGGAACAGGGGCGAACACCGGGGAGCTGTTTTTT.

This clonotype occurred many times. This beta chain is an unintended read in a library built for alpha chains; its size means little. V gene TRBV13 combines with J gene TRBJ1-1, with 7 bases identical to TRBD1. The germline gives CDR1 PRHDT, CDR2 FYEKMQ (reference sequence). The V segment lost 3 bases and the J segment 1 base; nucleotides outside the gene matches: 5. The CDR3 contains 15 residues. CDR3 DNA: TGTGCCAGCAGCTTCTGGACAGGTTCGAACACTGAAGCTTTCTTT. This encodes CASSFWTGSNTEAFF.

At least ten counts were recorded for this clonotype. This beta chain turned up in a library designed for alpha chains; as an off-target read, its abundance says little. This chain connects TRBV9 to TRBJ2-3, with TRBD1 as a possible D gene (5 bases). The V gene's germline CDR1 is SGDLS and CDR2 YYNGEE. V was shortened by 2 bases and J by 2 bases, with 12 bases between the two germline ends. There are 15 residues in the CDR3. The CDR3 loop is CASSVGQIVTDTQYF. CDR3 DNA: TGTGCCAGCAGCGTCGGACAAATCGTCACAGATACGCAGTATTTT.

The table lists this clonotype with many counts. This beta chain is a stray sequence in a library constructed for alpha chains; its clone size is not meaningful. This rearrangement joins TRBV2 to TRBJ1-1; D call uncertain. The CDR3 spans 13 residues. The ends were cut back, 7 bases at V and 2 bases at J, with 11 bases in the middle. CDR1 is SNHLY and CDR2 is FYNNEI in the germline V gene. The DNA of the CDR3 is TGTGCCAGCAAAAACCAGCATAACACTGAAGCTTTCTTT. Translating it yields CASKNQHNTEAFF.

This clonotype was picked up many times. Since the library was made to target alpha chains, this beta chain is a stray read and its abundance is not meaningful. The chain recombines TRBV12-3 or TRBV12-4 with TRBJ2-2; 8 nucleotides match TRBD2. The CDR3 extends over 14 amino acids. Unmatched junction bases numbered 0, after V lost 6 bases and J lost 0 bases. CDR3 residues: CASRTSANTGELFF. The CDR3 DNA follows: TGTGCCAGCAGGACTAGCGCGAACACCGGGGAGCTGTTTTTT.

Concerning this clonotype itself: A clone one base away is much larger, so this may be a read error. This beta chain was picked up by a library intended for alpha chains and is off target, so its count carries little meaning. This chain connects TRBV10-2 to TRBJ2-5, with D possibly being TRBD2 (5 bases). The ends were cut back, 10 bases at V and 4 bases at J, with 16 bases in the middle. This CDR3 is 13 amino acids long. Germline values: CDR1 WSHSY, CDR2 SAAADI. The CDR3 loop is CANAAIGGETQYF. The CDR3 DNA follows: TGCGCCAATGCGGCTATCGGAGGAGAGACCCAGTACTTC.

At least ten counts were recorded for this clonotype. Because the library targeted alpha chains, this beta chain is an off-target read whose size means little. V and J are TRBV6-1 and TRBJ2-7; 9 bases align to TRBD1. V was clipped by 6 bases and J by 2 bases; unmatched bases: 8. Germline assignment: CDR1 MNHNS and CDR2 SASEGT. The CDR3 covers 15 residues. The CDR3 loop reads CASSSPGTGPYEQYF. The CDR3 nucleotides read TGTGCCAGCAGCTCCCCCGGGACAGGGCCCTACGAGCAGTACTTC.

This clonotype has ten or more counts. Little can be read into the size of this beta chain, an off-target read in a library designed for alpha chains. CDR3 region: CSARYGRYPYEQYF. The CDR3 DNA sequence: TGCAGTGCTAGATATGGAAGGTACCCCTACGAGCAGTACTTC. The chain recombines TRBV20-1 with TRBJ2-7; D ambiguous. The germline CDR1 and CDR2 sequences are DFQATT and SNEGSKA (reference sequence). The CDR3 runs 14 residues. V shed 2 bases and J shed 2 bases, with 13 bases lying between them.

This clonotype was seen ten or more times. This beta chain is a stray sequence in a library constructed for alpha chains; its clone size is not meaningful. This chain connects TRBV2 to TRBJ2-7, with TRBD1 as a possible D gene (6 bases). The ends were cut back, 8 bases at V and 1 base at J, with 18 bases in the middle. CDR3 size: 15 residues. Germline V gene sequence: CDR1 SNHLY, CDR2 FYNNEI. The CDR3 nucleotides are TGTGCCAGCCGGAAGGGACAATCCCCGTCCTACGAGCAGTACTTC. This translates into CASRKGQSPSYEQYF.

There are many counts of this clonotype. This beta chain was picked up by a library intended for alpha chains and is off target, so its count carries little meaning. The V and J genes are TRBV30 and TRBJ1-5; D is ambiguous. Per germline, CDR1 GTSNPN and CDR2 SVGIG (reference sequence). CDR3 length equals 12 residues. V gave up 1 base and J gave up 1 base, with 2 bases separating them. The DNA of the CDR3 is TGTGCCTGGAGTGGGAGCAATCAGCCCCAGCATTTT. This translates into CAWSGSNQPQHF.

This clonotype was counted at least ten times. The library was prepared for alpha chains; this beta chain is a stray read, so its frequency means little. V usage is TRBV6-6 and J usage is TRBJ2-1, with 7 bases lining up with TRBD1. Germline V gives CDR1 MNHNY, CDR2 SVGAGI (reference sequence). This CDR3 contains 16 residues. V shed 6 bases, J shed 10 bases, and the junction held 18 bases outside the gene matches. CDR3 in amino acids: CASRNPGQKAVGEQFF. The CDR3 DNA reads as TGTGCCAGCAGGAATCCGGGACAGAAGGCCGTAGGGGAGCAGTTCTTC.

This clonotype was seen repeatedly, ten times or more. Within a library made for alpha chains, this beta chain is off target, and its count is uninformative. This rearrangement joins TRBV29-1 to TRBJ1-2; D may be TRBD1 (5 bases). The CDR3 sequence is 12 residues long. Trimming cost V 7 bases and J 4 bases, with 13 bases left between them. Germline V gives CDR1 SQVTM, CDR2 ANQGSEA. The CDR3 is CSAVTGGYGYTF. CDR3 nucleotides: TGCAGCGCCGTAACAGGAGGCTATGGCTACACCTTC.

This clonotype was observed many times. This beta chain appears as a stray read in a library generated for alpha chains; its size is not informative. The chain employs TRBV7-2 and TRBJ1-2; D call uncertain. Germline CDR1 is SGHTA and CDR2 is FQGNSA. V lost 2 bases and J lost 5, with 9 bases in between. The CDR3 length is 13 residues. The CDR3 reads CASSLTGWYGYTF. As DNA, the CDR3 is TGTGCCAGCAGCTTAACGGGCTGGTATGGCTACACCTTC.

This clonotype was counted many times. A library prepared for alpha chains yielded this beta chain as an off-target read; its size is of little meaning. CDR3 sequence: CASSEGAITDTQYF. In nucleotides, the CDR3 is TGTGCCAGCAGTGAAGGGGCCATCACAGATACGCAGTATTTT. V and J are TRBV2 and TRBJ2-3; no definite D call. Trimming shortened V by 1 base and J by 2 bases, and 7 bases separated the two germline ends. The CDR3 spans 14 residues. The germline gives CDR1 SNHLY, CDR2 FYNNEI.

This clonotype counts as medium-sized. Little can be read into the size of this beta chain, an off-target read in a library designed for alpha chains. The CDR3 here is CASSLPTGTSGGTHNEQFF. Here the CDR3 DNA reads TGTGCCAGCAGCCTCCCAACCGGGACTAGCGGGGGTACCCACAATGAGCAGTTCTTC. The chain combines TRBV7-9 with TRBJ2-1; 14 bases fit TRBD2. Germline CDR1 and CDR2: SEHNR and FQNEAQ (reference sequence). V lost 5 bases and J lost 5; bases outside the gene matches: 14. CDR3 length: 19 amino acids.

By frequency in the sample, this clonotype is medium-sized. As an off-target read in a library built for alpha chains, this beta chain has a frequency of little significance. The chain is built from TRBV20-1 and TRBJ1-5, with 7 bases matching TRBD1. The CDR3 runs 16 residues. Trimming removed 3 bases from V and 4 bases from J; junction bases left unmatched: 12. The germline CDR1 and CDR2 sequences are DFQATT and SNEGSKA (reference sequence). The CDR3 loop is CSARPPGTALNQPQHF. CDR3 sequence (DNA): TGCAGTGCTAGGCCTCCAGGGACAGCCTTAAATCAGCCCCAGCATTTT.

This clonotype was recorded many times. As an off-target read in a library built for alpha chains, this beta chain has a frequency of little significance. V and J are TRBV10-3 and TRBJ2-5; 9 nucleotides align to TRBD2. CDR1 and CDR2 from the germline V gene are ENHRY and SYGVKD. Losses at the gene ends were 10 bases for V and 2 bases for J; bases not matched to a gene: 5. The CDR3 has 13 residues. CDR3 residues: CATQRGVQETQYF. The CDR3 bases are TGTGCCACCCAGCGGGGGGTTCAAGAGACCCAGTACTTC.

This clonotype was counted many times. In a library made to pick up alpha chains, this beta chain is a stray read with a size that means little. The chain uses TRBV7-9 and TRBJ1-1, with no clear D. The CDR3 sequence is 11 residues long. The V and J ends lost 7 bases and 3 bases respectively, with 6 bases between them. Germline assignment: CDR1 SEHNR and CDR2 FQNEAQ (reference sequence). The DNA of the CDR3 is TGTGCCAGCACCCTAGACACTGAAGCTTTCTTT. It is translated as CASTLDTEAFF.

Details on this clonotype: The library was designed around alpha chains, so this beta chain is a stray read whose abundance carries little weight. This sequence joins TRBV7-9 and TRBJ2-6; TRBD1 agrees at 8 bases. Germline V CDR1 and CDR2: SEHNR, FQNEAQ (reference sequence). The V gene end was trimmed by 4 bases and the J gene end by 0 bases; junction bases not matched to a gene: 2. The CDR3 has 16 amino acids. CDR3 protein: CASSSTGASGANVLTF. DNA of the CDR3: TGTGCCAGCAGCTCGACAGGGGCCTCTGGGGCCAACGTCCTGACTTTC.

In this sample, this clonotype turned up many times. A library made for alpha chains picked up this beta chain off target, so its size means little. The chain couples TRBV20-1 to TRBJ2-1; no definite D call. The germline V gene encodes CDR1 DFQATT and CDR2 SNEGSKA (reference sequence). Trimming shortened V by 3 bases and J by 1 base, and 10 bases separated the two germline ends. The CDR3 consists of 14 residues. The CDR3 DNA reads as TGCAGTGCTAGGGCCCGCCTTTCCTACAATGAGCAGTTCTTC. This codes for CSARARLSYNEQFF.

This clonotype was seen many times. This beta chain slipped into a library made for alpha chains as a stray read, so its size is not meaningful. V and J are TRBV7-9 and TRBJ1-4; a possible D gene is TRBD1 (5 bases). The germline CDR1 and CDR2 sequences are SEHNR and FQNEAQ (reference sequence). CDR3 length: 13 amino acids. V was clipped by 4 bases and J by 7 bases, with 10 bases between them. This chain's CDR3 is CASSSGLSEKLFF. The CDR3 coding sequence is TGTGCCAGCAGCTCAGGGTTGAGTGAAAAACTGTTTTTT.

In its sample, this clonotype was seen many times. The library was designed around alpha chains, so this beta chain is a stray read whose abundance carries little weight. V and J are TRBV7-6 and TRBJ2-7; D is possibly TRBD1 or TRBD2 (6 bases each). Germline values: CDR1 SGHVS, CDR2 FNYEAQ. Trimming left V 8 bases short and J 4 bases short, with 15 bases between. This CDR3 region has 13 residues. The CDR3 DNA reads TGTGCCAGCGGAAATGGGGGGCGATACGAGCAGTACTTC. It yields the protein CASGNGGRYEQYF.

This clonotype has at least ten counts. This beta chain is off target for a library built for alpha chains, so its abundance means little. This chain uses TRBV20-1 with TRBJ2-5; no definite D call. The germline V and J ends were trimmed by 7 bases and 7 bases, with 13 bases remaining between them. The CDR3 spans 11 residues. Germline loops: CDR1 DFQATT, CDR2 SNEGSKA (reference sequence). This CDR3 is CSGPYQRTQYF. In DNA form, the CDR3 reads TGCAGTGGGCCGTATCAAAGGACCCAGTACTTC.